The clone carrying this T cell receptor beta chain has a handful of counts. This CDR3 spans 12 amino acids. Per the germline V gene, CDR1 is KGHDR and CDR2 is SFDVKD. V was clipped by 4 bases and J by 15 bases; unmatched bases: 7. Combining a sample-barcoded 5' primer with a J-beta primer mix, a second PCR ran for about 6 to 11 cycles. Any given sample supplied a minimum of 2.5 million CDR3-containing paired-end reads. TCRdb re-derived calls from the 5' RACE reads in MiXCR, one entry per CDR3 protein. The sample has 1.5 million to 2 million distinct CDR3 sequences, 28% seen once. This sample stems from a study of blood T cells in healthy people across ages.

V and J are TRBV24-1 and TRBJ2-1; the match to TRBD2 covers 8 bases. Sequenced material: blood. The origin of this receptor is a woman aged 25 to 45 in good health. CDR3: CATSDDSGRAFF. As DNA, the CDR3 is TGTGCCACCAGTGACGACAGCGGGAGAGCGTTCTTC.